The clone carrying this T cell receptor beta chain was seen a few times. The antigen is unknown. This sample is drawn from a study of identical twins. The V end was cut by 4 bases, the J end by 2 bases, with 9 bases between. The CDR3 is 13 amino acids. Germline lookup yields CDR1 SGHVS and CDR2 FNYEAQ. Using its own MiXCR run on the 5' RACE reads, TCRdb lists one record per CDR3 protein. The table includes about 690,000 distinct CDR3 sequences, around 6.1% detected once. Healthy Caucasians made up all donors. General study points: Insertions were reduced in abundant cord blood beta clonotypes but not in memory repertoires. Part of the zero-insertion signal could reflect confounding by invariant MAIT and iNKT cells.

V gene TRBV7-6 combines with J gene TRBJ2-7; D is ambiguous. This TCR was recovered from a young man in good health. Material for sequencing was naive T cells sorted from blood. Here the CDR3 DNA reads TGTGCCAGCAGCTCGCATTCGGCCTACGAGCAGTACTTC. Amino acid sequence: CASSSHSAYEQYF. The full variable domain, with the rest looked up from reference TRBV7-6 and TRBJ2-7, is GAGVSQSPRYKVTKRGQDVALRCDPISGHVSLYWYRQALGQGPEFLTYFNYEAQQDKSGLPNDRFSAERPEGSISTLTIQRTEQRDSAMYRCASSSHSAYEQYFGPGTRLTVT.